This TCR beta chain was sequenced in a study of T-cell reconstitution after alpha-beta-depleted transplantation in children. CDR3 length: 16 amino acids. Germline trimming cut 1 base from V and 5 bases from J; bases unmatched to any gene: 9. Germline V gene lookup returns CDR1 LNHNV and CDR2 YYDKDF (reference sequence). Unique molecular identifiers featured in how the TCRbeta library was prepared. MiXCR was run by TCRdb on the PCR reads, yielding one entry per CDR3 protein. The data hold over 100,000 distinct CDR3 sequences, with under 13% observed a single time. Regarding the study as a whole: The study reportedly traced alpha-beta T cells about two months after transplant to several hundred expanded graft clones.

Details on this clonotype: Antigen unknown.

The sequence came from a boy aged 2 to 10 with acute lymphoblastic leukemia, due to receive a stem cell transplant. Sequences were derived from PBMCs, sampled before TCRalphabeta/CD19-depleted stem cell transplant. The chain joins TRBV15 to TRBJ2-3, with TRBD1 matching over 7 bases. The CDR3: CATSRGLGGGEDTQYF. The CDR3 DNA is TGTGCCACCAGCAGAGGGTTAGGGGGCGGTGAAGATACGCAGTATTTT.